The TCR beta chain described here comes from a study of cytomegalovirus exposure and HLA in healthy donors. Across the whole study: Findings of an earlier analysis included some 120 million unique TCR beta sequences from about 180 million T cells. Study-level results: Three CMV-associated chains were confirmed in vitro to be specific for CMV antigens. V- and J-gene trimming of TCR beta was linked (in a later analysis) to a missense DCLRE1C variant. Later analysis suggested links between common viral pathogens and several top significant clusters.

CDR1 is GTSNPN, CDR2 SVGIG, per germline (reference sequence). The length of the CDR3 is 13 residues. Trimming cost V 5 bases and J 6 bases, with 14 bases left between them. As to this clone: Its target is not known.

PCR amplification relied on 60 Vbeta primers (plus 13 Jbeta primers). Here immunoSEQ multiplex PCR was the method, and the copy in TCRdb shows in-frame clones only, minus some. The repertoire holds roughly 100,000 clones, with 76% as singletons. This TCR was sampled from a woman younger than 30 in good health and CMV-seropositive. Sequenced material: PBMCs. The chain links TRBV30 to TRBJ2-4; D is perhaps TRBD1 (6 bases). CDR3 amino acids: CAWENGDINIQYF. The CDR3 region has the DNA TGTGCCTGGGAAAACGGGGACATAAACATTCAGTACTTC.